Listed here are 19 T cell receptor beta chains from one sample, sequenced in a study of T cells in Graves' hyperthyroidism and ophthalmopathy. Amplification targeted TCR beta CDR3 regions from RNA transcripts. With the HTBI primer set, the TCR CDR3 went through a first round of RT-PCR. MiXCR, run by TCRdb on the multiplex PCR reads, gives a single entry per CDR3 protein. The sample contains 600,000 or so distinct CDR3 sequences, 15% to 20% of which appear only once. Material for sequencing was blood. These receptors were taken from a woman younger than 45 with Graves' hyperthyroidism.

There are many counts of this clonotype. The V and J genes are TRBV7-8 and TRBJ1-1, with D possibly being TRBD1 (5 bases). Trimming left V 6 bases short and J 4 bases short, with 12 bases between. CDR3 length: 13 residues. Per the germline V gene, CDR1 is SGHVS and CDR2 is FQNEAQ. The CDR3 DNA reads as TGTGCCAGCAGAGAACGCAGGGTCACTGAAGCTTTCTTT. The encoded protein is CASRERRVTEAFF.

The V gene is TRBV3-1, the J gene TRBJ2-3, with TRBD2 identical over 11 bases. CDR1 is LGHDT and CDR2 is YNNKEL in the germline V gene (reference sequence). The CDR3 totals 17 residues. With 0 bases clipped from V and 3 bases from J, the junction kept 5 bases outside the gene matches. The CDR3 loop reads CASSQDRGLAVTDTQYF. Here the CDR3 DNA reads TGTGCCAGCAGCCAAGATAGGGGACTAGCGGTGACAGATACGCAGTATTTT.

This clonotype was observed at least ten times. The rearrangement uses TRBV6-1 and TRBJ2-7; perhaps TRBD2 as D (5 bases). V was clipped by 5 bases and J by 2 bases, with 13 bases between them. The germline CDR1 and CDR2 sequences are MNHNS and SASEGT. This CDR3 comprises 14 residues. The CDR3 loop reads CASSPGRGTYEQYF. The CDR3 coding sequence is TGTGCCAGCAGTCCAGGACGGGGTACCTACGAGCAGTACTTC.

This clonotype has a count of ten or more. This chain connects TRBV28 to TRBJ2-5; 7 bases map to TRBD1. The trim removed 4 bases at V and 5 bases at J, leaving 10 bases unmatched. CDR1 and CDR2 from the germline V gene are MDHEN and SYDVKM. CDR3 size: 15 residues. CDR3 in DNA: TGTGCCAGCAGTTCCCCAACACAGGGGATGGAGACCCAGTACTTC. Translating it yields CASSSPTQGMETQYF.

In its sample, this clonotype was seen a few times. This chain joins TRBV6-1 and TRBJ1-1; D not certain. The CDR3 runs to 14 residues. Germline V gives CDR1 MNHNS, CDR2 SASEGT. The ends were cut back, 6 bases at V and 0 bases at J, with 11 bases in the middle. This chain's CDR3 is CASSRTTLNTEAFF. The DNA for the CDR3 is TGTGCCAGCAGCCGTACGACCCTGAACACTGAAGCTTTCTTT.

This clonotype was counted only a few times. This chain joins TRBV7-9 and TRBJ2-7; D is unclear. Trimming removed 3 bases from V and 2 bases from J, with 11 bases in between. The CDR3 covers 14 residues. Per the germline V gene, CDR1 is SEHNR and CDR2 is FQNEAQ (reference sequence). This CDR3 reads CASSLGMKAYEQYF. The CDR3 DNA sequence: TGTGCCAGCAGCTTGGGAATGAAGGCCTACGAGCAGTACTTC.

The rearrangement links TRBV20-1 to TRBJ2-5, with TRBD2 identical over 7 bases. Looked up from germline, CDR1 is DFQATT and CDR2 is SNEGSKA (reference sequence). The CDR3 is 12 amino acids. After removal of 6 bases from V and 1 base from J, the junction contained 2 bases not matched to a gene. CDR3 residues: CSALAVQETQYF. For the CDR3, the DNA is TGCAGTGCCCTAGCGGTCCAAGAGACCCAGTACTTC.

In this sample, this clonotype turned up many times. The gene calls are TRBV11-2 and TRBJ2-7, with D possibly matching TRBD1 (5 bases). The V gene's germline CDR1 is SGHAT and CDR2 FQNNGV. The CDR3 has 15 amino acids. Trimming removed 6 bases from V and 3 bases from J, with 18 bases in between. The CDR3 coding sequence is TGTGCCAGCAGTCGTTTCGGCACGCAGGGCTACGAGCAGTACTTC. Translation gives CASSRFGTQGYEQYF.

The J gene is TRBJ2-6, the V gene TRBV19, with a weak D call TRBD2 (6 bases). Germline V gene sequence: CDR1 LNHDA, CDR2 SQIVND (reference sequence). The ends were cut back, 5 bases at V and 3 bases at J, with 8 bases in the middle. This CDR3 comprises 14 residues. The CDR3 DNA follows: TGTGCCAGTAGTTCGGGGGATGGGGCCAACGTCCTGACTTTC. Its translation: CASSSGDGANVLTF. The full variable domain, with the rest looked up from reference TRBV19 and TRBJ2-6, is DGGITQSPKYLFRKEGQNVTLSCEQNLNHDAMYWYRQDPGQGLRLIYYSQIVNDFQKGDIAEGYSVSREKKESFPLTVTSAQKNPTAFYLCASSSGDGANVLTFGAGSRLTVL.

J is TRBJ2-2 and V is TRBV28; 8 nucleotides align to TRBD2. V gave up 6 bases and J gave up 4 bases; unmatched junction bases: 13. This CDR3 is built from 17 residues. Germline V gene data show CDR1 as MDHEN and CDR2 as SYDVKM. CDR3 DNA sequence: TGTGCCAGCAGCAACGGGAGGGCCAAAGTTTTCACCGGGGAGCTGTTTTTT. Amino acids: CASSNGRAKVFTGELFF.

Only a few counts were recorded for this clonotype. The chain links TRBV6-2 or TRBV6-3 to TRBJ2-3; unclear D gene. V shed 6 bases and J shed 2 bases, with 9 bases lying between them. In germline, CDR1 is MNHEY, CDR2 SVGEGT. The CDR3 spans 13 residues. CDR3 coding DNA: TGTGCCAGCAGGGACGCTACCACAGATACGCAGTATTTT. Amino acids: CASRDATTDTQYF.

This clonotype turned up a few times. The chain couples TRBV6-2 or TRBV6-3 to TRBJ2-1; 11 bases map to TRBD2. J gave up 7 bases and V 6 bases, and 23 bases lay outside the gene matches. CDR1 and CDR2 from the germline V gene are MNHEY and SVGEGT. CDR3 size: 20 residues. In nucleotides, the CDR3 is TGTGCCAGCAGCCCAAGCCTAGGGGTAGCTAGCGGGAGGAGACTAAATGAGCAGTTCTTC. Translation: CASSPSLGVASGRRLNEQFF.

This clonotype was counted at least ten times. This chain joins TRBV6-5 and TRBJ2-6; D is ambiguous. The CDR3 extends over 15 amino acids. Germline V lookup: CDR1 MNHEY, CDR2 SVGAGI. Between the trimmed V and J ends, which lost 2 bases and 2 bases, there was a span of 7 bases. CDR3 amino acids: CASSYIGTGANVLTF. The DNA for the CDR3 is TGTGCCAGCAGTTACATAGGGACTGGGGCCAACGTCCTGACTTTC.

This clonotype was counted between two and nine times. The chain uses TRBV6-2 or TRBV6-3 and TRBJ2-7, with D perhaps TRBD2 (6 bases). The V end was cut by 8 bases, the J end by 3 bases, with 14 bases between. The CDR3 runs 13 residues. Per the germline V gene, CDR1 is MNHEY and CDR2 is SVGEGT. The CDR3 coding sequence is TGTGCCAGCGTAGAGGACTATCGCTACGAGCAGTACTTC. Its translation is CASVEDYRYEQYF.

This clonotype turned up a few times. This chain joins TRBV28 and TRBJ2-5; D possibly corresponds to TRBD1 (6 bases). V lost 6 bases to trimming and J lost 2 bases, with 16 bases between them. This CDR3 has 15 amino acids. Germline lookup yields CDR1 MDHEN and CDR2 SYDVKM. The CDR3 loop is CASSSDSVLQETQYF. Written as DNA, the CDR3 is TGTGCCAGCAGCTCGGACAGCGTATTGCAAGAGACCCAGTACTTC.

This clonotype was seen many times. The V gene is TRBV10-1, the J gene TRBJ2-3; D possibly corresponds to TRBD2 (5 bases). CDR3 length: 15 residues. Trimming removed 7 bases at V and 2 bases at J, with 16 bases between. Germline CDR1 and CDR2: WNHNN and SYGVQD (reference sequence). CDR3 protein: CASTGGAENTDTQYF. The CDR3 DNA reads TGCGCCAGCACCGGAGGTGCAGAAAACACAGATACGCAGTATTTT.

This clonotype showed up just a few times. The chain joins TRBV20-1 to TRBJ2-3; 7 bases fit TRBD2. The CDR3 has 14 amino acids. Looked up from germline, CDR1 is DFQATT and CDR2 is SNEGSKA (reference sequence). V lost 3 bases to trimming and J lost 4 bases; unmatched junction nucleotides: 7. CDR3 protein: CSASVSGTADTQYF. The CDR3 DNA follows: TGCAGTGCTAGCGTCAGCGGGACCGCAGATACGCAGTATTTT.

V is TRBV29-1 and J is TRBJ1-2, with unresolved D. The CDR3 runs to 12 residues. V was trimmed by 6 bases and J by 4 bases, leaving 12 bases between them. Looked up from germline, CDR1 is SQVTM and CDR2 is ANQGSEA. The CDR3 coding sequence is TGCAGCGTCCTTGACTCTGTCTATGGCTACACCTTC. Translation: CSVLDSVYGYTF.

This clonotype was counted only a few times. Relative to the germline gene, one junction end is altered; a read error may explain this. The chain has TRBV5-1 and TRBJ1-1; weak D call: TRBD1 (6 bases). CDR3 length: 13 amino acids. Per the germline V gene, CDR1 is SGHRS and CDR2 is YFSETQ. The CDR3 is CVSSPQGYTEAFF. CDR3 coding DNA: TGCGTCAGCAGCCCACAGGGATACACTGAAGCTTTCTTT.